Included here is one T cell receptor beta chain sequence, with context. The sample is drawn from a study of T cells expressing NK-cell markers. Germline V lookup: CDR1 MNHNS, CDR2 SASEGT. The CDR3 runs to 17 residues. Reprocessing the 5' RACE reads, TCRdb reports a single entry for every CDR3 protein and omits DNA. This sample's table has about 460,000 distinct CDR3 sequences. The chain carries TRBV6-1 and TRBJ2-2; the D call of TRBD2 rests on TCRdb alone, since no DNA is present to check it. The sequenced sample consisted of blood T cells: a sorted CD56 or NKG2C T cell subset, CD4+ or CD8+ T cells, or bulk PBMC T cells (not recorded which). The TCR sequence derives from a woman in her 50s in good health. Here the CDR3 reads CASSAGEISTNTGELFF.